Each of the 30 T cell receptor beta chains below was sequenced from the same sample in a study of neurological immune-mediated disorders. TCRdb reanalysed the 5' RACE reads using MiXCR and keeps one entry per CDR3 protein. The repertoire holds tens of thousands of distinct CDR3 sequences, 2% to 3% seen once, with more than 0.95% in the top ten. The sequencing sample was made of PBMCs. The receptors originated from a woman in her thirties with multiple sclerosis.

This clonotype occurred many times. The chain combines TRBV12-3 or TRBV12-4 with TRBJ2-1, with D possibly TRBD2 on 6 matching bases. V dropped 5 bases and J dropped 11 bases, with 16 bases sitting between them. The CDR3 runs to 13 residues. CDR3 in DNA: TGTGCCAGCAGTCCACAAACCGGGACTCAGCAGTTCTTC. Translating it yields CASSPQTGTQQFF.

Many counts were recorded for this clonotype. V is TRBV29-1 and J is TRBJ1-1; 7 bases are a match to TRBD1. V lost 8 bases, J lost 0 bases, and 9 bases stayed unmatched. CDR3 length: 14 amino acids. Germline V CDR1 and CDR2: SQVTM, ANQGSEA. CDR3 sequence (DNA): TGCAGCTATATCCGACAGGGATTGAACACTGAAGCTTTCTTT. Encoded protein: CSYIRQGLNTEAFF.

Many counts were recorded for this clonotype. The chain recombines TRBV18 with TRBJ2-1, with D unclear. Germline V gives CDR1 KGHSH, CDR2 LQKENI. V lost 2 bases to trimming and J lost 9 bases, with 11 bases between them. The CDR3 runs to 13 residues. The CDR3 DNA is TGTGCCAGCTCACCAGACATGTGGAGTGAGCAGTTCTTC. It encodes CASSPDMWSEQFF.

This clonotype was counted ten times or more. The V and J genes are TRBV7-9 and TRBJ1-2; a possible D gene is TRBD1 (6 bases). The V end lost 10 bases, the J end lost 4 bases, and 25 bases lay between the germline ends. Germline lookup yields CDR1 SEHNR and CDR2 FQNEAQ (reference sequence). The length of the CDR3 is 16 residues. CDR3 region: CATGKTDSPPGYGYTF. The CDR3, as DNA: TGTGCCACCGGAAAAACGGACAGTCCGCCCGGCTATGGCTACACCTTC.

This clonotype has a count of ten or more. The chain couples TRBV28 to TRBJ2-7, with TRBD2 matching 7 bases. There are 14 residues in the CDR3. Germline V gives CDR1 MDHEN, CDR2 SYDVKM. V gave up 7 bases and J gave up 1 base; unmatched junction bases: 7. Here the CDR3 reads CASTLLAASYEQYF. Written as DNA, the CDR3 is TGTGCCAGCACCCTTCTAGCGGCTTCCTACGAGCAGTACTTC.

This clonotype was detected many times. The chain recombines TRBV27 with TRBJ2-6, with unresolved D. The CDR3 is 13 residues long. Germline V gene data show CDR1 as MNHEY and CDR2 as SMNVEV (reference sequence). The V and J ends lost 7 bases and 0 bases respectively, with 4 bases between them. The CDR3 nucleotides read TGTGCCAGCACCAACTCTGGGGCCAACGTCCTGACTTTC. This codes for CASTNSGANVLTF.

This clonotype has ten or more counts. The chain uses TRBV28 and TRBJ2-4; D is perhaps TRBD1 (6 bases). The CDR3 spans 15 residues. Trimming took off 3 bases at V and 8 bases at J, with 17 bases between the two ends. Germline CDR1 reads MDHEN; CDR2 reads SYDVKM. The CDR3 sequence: CASSLRGSQVDIQYF. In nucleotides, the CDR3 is TGTGCCAGCAGTTTGAGGGGGTCTCAAGTAGACATTCAGTACTTC.

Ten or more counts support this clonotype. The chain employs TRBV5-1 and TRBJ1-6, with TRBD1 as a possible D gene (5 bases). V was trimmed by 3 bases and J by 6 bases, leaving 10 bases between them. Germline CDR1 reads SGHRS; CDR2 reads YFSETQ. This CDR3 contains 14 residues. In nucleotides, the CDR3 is TGCGCCAGCAGCTGGGGCAGGGTTAATTCACCCCTCCACTTT. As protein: CASSWGRVNSPLHF.

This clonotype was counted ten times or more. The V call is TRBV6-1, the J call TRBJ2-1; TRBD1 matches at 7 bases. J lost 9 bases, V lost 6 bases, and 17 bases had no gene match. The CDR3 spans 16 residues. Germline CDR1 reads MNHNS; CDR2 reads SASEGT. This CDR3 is CASRRDSTPLVVEQFF. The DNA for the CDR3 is TGTGCCAGCAGACGGGACAGTACCCCGCTCGTCGTTGAGCAGTTCTTC.

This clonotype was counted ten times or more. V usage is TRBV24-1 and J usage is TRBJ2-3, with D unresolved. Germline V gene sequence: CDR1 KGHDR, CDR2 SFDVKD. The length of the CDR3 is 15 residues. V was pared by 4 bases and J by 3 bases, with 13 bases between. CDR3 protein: CATSESGRTTDTQYF. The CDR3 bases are TGTGCCACCAGTGAATCCGGACGTACGACAGATACGCAGTATTTT.

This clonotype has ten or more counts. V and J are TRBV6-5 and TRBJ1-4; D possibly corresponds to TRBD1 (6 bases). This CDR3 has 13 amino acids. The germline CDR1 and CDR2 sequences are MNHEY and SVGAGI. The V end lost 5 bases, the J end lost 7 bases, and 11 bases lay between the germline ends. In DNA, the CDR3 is TGTGCCAGCAGTACGGACAGAACTGAAAAACTGTTTTTT. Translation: CASSTDRTEKLFF.

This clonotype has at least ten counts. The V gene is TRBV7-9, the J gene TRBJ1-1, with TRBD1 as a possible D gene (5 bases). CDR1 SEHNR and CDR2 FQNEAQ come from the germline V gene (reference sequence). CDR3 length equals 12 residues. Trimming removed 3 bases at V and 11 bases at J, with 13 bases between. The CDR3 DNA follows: TGTGCCAGCAGCTTGATGGAGGGGAGGGCTTTCTTT. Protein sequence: CASSLMEGRAFF.

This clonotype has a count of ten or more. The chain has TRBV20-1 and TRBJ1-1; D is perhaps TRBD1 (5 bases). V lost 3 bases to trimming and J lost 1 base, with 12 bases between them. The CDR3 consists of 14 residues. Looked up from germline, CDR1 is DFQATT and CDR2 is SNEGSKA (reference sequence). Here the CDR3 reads CSASHGAGNTEAFF. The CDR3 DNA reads TGCAGTGCTAGTCACGGGGCCGGGAACACTGAAGCTTTCTTT.

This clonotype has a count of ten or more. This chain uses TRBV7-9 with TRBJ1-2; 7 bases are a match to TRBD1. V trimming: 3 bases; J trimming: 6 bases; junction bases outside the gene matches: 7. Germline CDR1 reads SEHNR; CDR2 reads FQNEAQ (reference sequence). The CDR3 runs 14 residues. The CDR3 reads CASSFATGIHGYTF. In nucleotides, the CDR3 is TGTGCCAGCAGCTTCGCGACAGGGATACATGGCTACACCTTC.

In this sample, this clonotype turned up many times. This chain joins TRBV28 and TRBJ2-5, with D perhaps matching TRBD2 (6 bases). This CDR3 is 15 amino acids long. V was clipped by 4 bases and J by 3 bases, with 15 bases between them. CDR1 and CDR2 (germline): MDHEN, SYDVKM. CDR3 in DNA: TGTGCCAGCAGTTACCCCCAACCGGGGGAAGAGACCCAGTACTTC. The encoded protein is CASSYPQPGEETQYF.

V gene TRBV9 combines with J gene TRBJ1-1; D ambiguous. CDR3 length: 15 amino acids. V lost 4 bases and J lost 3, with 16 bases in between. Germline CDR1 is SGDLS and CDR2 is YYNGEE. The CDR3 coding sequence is TGTGCCAGCAGCCATAACCCGCGTCAGCACACTGAAGCTTTCTTT. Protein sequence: CASSHNPRQHTEAFF.

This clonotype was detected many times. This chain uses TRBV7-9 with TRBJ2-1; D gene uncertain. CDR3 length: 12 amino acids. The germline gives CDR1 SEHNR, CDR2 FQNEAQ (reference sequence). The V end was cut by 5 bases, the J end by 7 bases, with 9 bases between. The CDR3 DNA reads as TGTGCCAGCAGCCCACTACGGAATGAGCAGTTCTTC. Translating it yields CASSPLRNEQFF.

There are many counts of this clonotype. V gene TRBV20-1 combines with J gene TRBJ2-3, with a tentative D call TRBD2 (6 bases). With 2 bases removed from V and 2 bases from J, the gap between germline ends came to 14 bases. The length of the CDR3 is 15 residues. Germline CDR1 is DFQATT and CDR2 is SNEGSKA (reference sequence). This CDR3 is CSARPRGGNTDTQYF. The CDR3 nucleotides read TGCAGTGCTAGACCTCGGGGCGGGAACACAGATACGCAGTATTTT.

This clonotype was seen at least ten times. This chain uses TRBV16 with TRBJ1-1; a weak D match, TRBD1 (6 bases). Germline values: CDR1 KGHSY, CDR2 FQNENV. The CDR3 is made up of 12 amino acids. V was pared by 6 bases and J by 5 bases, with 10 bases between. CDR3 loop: CASRLGGTEAFF. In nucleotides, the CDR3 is TGTGCCAGCAGGCTAGGGGGTACTGAAGCTTTCTTT.

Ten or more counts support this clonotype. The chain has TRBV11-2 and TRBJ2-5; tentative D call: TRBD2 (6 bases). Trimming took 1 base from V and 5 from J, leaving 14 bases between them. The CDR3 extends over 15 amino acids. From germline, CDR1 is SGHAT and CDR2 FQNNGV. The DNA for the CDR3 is TGTGCCAGCAGCTTAGGGCCGCGACTAGTGGAGACCCAGTACTTC. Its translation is CASSLGPRLVETQYF. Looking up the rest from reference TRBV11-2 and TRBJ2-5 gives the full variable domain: EAGVAQSPRYKIIEKRQSVAFWCNPISGHATLYWYQQILGQGPKLLIQFQNNGVVDDSQLPKDRFSAERLKGVDSTLKIQPAKLEDSAVYLCASSLGPRLVETQYFGPGTRLLVL.

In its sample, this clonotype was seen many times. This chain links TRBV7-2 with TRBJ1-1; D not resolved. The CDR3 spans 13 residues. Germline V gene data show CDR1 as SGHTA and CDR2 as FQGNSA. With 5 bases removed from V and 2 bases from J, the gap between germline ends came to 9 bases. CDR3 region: CASSPGSNTEAFF. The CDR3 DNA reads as TGTGCCAGCAGCCCGGGATCCAACACTGAAGCTTTCTTT.

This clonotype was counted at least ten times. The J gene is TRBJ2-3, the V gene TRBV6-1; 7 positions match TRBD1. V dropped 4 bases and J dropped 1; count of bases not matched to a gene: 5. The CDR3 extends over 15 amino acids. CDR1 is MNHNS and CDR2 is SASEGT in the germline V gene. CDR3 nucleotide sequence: TGTGCCAGCAGTGGACAGGGAGCTGGCACAGATACGCAGTATTTT. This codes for CASSGQGAGTDTQYF.

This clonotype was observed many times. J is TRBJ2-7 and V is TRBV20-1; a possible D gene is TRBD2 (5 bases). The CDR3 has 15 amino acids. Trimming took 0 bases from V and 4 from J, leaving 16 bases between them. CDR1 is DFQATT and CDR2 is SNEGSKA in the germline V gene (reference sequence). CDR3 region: CSARDPSSIEYEQYF. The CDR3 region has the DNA TGCAGTGCTAGAGATCCCTCTAGCATCGAGTACGAGCAGTACTTC.

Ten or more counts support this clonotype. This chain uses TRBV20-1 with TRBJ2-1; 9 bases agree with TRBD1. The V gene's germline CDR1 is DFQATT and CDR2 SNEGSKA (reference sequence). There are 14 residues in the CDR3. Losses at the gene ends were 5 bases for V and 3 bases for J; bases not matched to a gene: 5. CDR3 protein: CSAAGTGFYNEQFF. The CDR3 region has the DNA TGCAGTGCTGCCGGGACAGGGTTCTACAATGAGCAGTTCTTC.

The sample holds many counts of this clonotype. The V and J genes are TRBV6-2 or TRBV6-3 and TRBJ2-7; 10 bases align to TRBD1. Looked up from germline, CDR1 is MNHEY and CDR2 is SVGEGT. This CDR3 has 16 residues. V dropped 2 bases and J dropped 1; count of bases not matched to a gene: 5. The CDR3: CASSYDTDRGSYEQYF. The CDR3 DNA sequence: TGTGCCAGCAGTTACGACACGGACAGGGGGTCCTACGAGCAGTACTTC.

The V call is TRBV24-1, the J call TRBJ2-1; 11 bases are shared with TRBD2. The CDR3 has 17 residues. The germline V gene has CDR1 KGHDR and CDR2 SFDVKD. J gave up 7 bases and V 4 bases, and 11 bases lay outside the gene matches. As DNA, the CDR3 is TGTGCCACCAGTGACCTTGACGTTAGCGGGAGGGAAAATGAGCAGTTCTTC. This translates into CATSDLDVSGRENEQFF.

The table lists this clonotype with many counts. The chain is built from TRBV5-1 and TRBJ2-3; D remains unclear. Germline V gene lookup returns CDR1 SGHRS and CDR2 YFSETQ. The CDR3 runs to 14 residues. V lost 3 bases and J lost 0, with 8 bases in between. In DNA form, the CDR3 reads TGCGCCAGCAGCTCGTCCCCTAGCACAGATACGCAGTATTTT. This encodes CASSSSPSTDTQYF.

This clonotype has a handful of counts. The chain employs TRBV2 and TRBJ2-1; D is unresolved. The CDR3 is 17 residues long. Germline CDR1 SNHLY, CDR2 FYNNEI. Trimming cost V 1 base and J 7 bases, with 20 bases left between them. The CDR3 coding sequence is TGTGCCAGCAGTGAAGGTCTATTTAGGCGGAGCCGGAATGAGCAGTTCTTC. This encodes CASSEGLFRRSRNEQFF.

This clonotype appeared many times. The CDR3 region has the DNA TGTGCCAGCAGCCCGTTTGCGGGCTTAGACAATGAGCAGTTCTTC. Its translation is CASSPFAGLDNEQFF. This chain uses TRBV3-1 with TRBJ2-1; D is possibly TRBD2 (5 bases). The CDR3 runs 15 residues. Between the trimmed V and J ends, which lost 4 bases and 5 bases, there was a span of 15 bases. Germline lookup yields CDR1 LGHDT and CDR2 YNNKEL (reference sequence).

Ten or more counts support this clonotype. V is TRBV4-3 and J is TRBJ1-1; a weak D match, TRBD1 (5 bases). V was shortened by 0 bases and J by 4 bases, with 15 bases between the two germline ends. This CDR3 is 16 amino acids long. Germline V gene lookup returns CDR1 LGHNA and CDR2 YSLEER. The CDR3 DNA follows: TGCGCCAGCAGCCAAGATCTGAGTGTTGGGGGCACTGAAGCTTTCTTT. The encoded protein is CASSQDLSVGGTEAFF.